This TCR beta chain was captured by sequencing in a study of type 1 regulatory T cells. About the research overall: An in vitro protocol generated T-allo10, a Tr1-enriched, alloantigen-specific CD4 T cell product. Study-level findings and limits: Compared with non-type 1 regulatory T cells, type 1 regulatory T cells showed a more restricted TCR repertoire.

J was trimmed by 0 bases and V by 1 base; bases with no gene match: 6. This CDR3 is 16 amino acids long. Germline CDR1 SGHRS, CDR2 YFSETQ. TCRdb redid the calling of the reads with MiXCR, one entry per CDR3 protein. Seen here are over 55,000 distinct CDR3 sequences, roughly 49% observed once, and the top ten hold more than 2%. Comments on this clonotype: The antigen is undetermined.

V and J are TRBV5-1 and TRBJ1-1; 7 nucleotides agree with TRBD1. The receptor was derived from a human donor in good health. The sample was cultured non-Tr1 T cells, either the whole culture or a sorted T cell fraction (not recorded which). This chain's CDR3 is CASSLKDRAMNTEAFF. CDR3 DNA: TGCGCCAGCAGCTTGAAAGACAGGGCTATGAACACTGAAGCTTTCTTT.